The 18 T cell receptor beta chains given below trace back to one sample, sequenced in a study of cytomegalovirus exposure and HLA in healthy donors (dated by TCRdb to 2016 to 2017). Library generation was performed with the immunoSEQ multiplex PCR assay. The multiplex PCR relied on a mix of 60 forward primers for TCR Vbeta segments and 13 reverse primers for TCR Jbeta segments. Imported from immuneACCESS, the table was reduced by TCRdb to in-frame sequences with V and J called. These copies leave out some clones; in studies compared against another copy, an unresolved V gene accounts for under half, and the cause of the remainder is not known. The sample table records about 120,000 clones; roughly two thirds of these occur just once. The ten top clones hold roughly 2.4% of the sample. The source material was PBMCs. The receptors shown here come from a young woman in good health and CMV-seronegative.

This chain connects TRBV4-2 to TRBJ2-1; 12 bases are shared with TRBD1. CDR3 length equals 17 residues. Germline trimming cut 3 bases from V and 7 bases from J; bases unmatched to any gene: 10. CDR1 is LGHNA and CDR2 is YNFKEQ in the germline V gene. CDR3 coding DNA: TGTGCCAGCAGCCATGCCGCCGGGACAGGGGGCAATAATGAGCAGTTCTTC. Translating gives CASSHAAGTGGNNEQFF.

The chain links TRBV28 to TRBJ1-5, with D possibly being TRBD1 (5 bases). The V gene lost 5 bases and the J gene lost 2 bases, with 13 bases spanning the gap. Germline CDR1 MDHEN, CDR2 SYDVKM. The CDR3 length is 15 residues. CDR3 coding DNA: TGTGCCAGCAGTGGGCAGGGTTCCGGCAATCAGCCCCAGCATTTT. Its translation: CASSGQGSGNQPQHF.

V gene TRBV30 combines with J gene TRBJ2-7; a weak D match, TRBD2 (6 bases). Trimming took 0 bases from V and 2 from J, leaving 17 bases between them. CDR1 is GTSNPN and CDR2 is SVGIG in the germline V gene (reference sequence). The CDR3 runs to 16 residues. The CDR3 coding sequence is TGTGCCTGGAGTGTTGCATACAGAACTAGCACCTACGAGCAGTACTTC. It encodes CAWSVAYRTSTYEQYF.

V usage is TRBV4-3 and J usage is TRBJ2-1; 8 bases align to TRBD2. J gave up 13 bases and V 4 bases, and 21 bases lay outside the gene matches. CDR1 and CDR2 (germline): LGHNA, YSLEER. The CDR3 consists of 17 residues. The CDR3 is CASSLGELTGGPVGQFF. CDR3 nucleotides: TGCGCCAGCAGCCTCGGCGAGCTAACGGGAGGGCCCGTCGGTCAGTTCTTC.

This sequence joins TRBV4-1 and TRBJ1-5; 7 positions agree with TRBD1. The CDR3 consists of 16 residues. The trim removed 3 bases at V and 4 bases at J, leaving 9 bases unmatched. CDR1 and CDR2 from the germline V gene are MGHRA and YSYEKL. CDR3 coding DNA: TGCGCCAGCAGCCATACGTCACAGGGGCGTAATCAGCCCCAGCATTTT. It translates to CASSHTSQGRNQPQHF.

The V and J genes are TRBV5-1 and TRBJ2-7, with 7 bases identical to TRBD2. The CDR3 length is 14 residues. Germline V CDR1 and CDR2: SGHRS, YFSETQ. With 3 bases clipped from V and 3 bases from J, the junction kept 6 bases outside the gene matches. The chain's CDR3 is CASSSGLVGYEQYF. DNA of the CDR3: TGCGCCAGCAGCTCCGGACTAGTGGGCTACGAGCAGTACTTC.

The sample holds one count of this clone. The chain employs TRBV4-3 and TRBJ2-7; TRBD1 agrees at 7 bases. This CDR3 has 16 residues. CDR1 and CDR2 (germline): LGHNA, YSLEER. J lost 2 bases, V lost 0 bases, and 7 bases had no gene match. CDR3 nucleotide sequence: TGCGCCAGCAGCCAAGAATCCGGGACAGTGGCCTACGAGCAGTACTTC. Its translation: CASSQESGTVAYEQYF.

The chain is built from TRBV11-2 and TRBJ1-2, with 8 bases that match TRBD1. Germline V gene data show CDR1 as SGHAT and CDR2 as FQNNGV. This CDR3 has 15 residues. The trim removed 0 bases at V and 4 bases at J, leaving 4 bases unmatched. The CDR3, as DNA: TGTGCCAGCAGCTTAGATTACCAGGGGGCCTATGGCTACACCTTC. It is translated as CASSLDYQGAYGYTF. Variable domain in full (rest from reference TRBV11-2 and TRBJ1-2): EAGVAQSPRYKIIEKRQSVAFWCNPISGHATLYWYQQILGQGPKLLIQFQNNGVVDDSQLPKDRFSAERLKGVDSTLKIQPAKLEDSAVYLCASSLDYQGAYGYTFGSGTRLTVV.

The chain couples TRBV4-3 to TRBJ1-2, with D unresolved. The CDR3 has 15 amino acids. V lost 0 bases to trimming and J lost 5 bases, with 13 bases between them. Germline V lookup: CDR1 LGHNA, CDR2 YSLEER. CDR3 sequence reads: CASSQERLGRYGYTF. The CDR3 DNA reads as TGCGCCAGCAGCCAAGAGAGGCTGGGGAGGTATGGCTACACCTTC.

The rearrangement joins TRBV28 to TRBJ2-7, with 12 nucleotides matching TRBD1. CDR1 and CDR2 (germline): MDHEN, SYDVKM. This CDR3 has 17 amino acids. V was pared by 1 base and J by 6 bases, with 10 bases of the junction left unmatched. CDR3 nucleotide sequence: TGTGCCAGCAGTTTATTGAGGCTCCGGGACAGGGGGCGCGAGCAGTACTTC. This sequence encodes CASSLLRLRDRGREQYF.

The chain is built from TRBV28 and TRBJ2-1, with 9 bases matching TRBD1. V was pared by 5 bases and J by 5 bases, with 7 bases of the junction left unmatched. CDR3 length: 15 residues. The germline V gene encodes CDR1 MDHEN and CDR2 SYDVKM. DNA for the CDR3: TGTGCCAGCAGTCCCCTGGGACAGGGCGACAATGAGCAGTTCTTC. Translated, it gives CASSPLGQGDNEQFF.

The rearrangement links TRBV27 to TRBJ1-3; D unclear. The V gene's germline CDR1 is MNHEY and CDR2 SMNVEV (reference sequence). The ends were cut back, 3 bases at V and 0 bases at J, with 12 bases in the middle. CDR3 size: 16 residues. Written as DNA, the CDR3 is TGTGCCAGCAGTTTCCGGGGAGACCTCTCTGGAAACACCATATATTTT. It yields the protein CASSFRGDLSGNTIYF.

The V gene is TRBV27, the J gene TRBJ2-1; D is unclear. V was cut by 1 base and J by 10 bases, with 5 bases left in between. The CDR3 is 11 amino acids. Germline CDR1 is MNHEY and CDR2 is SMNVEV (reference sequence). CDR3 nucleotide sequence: TGTGCCAGCAGTTTATACGGGGAGCAGTTCTTC. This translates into CASSLYGEQFF.

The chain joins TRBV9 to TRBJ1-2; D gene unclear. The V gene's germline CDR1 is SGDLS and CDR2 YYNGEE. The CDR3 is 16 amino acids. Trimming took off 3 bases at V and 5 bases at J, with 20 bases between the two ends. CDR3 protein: CASSGLVRGYKYGYTF. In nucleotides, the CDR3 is TGTGCCAGCAGCGGGCTGGTACGGGGTTACAAATATGGCTACACCTTC.

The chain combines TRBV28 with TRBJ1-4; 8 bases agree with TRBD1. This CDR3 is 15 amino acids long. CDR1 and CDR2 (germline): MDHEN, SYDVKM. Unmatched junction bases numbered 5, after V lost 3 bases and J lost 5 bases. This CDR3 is CASSFLQGGNEKLFF. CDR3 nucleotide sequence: TGTGCCAGCAGTTTCCTACAGGGGGGGAATGAAAAACTGTTTTTT.

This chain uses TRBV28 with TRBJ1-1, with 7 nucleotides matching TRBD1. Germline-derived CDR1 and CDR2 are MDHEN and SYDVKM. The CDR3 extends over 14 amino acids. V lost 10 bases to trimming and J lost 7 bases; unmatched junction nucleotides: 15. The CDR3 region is CATAFQGEAGEAFF. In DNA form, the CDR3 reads TGTGCCACCGCCTTTCAGGGGGAGGCAGGTGAAGCTTTCTTT.

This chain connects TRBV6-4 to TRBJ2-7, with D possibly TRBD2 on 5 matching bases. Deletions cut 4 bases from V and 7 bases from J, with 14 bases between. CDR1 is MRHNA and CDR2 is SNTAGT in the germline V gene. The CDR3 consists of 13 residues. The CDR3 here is CASSAGPSGEQYF. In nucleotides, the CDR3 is TGTGCCAGCAGTGCGGGCCCCTCGGGAGAGCAGTACTTC.

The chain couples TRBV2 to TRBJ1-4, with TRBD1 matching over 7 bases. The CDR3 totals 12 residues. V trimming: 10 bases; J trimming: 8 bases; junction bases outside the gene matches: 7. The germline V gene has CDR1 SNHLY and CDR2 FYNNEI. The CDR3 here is CANQPQGEKLFF. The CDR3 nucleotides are TGTGCCAACCAACCACAGGGGGAAAAACTGTTTTTT.